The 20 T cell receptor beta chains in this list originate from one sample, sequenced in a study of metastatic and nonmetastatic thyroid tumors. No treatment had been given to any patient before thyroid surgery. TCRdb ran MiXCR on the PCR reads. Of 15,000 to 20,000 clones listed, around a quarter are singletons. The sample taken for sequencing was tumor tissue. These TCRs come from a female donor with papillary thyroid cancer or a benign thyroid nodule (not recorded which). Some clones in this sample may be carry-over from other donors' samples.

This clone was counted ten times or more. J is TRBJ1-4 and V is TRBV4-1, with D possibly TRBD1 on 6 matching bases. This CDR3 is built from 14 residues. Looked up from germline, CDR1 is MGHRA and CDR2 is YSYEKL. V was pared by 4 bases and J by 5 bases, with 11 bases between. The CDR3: CASSRPDRNEKLFF. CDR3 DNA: TGCGCCAGCAGCCGGCCGGACAGAAATGAAAAACTGTTTTTT.

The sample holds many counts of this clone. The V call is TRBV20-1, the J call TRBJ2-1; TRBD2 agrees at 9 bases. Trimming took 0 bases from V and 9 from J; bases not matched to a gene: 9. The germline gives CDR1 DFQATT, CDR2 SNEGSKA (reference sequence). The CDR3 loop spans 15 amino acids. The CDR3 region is CSARDASGIGSEQFF. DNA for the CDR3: TGCAGTGCTAGAGATGCTAGCGGGATTGGGAGTGAGCAGTTCTTC.

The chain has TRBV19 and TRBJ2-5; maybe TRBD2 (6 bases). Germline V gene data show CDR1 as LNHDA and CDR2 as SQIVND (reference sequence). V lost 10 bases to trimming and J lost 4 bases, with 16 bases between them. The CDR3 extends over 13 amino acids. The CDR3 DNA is TGTGCCACTTCCCCGCCCGGGGGAGAGACCCAGTACTTC. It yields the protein CATSPPGGETQYF.

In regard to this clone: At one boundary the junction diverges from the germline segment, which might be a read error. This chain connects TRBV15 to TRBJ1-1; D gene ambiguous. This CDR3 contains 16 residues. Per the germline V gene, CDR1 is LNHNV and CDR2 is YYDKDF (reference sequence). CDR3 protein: CATSRTNMGGRTEASF. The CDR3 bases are TGTGCCACCAGCAGGACAAACATGGGTGGTAGAACTGAAGCTTCCTTT.

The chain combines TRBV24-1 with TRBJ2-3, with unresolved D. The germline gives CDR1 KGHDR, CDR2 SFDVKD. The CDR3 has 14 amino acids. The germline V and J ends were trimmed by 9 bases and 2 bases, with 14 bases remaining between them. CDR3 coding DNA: TGTGCCACCGTTGGGCAGCAGAACACAGATACGCAGTATTTT. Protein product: CATVGQQNTDTQYF.

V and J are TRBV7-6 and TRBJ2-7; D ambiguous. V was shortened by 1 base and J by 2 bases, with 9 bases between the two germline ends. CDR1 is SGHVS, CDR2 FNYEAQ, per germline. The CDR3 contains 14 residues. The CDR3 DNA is TGTGCCAGCAGCTTAGATTTTGGGGCCTACGAGCAGTACTTC. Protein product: CASSLDFGAYEQYF.

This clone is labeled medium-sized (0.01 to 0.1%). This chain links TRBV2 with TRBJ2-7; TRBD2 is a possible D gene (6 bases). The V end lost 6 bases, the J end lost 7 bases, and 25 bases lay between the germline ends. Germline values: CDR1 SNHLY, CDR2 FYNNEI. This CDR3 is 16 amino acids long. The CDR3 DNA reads TGTGCCAGCAGCCGTGCGGGGCCGGAAACTTCTTCGGAGCAGTACTTC. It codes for CASSRAGPETSSEQYF.

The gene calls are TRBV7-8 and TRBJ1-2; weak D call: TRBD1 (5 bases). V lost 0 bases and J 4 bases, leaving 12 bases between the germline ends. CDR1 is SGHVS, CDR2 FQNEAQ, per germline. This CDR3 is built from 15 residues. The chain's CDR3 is CASSLAPGTSYGYTF. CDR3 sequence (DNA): TGTGCCAGCAGCTTAGCGCCTGGGACTTCCTATGGCTACACCTTC. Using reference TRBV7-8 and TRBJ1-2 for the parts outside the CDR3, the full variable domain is GAGVSQSPRYKVAKRGQDVALRCDPISGHVSLFWYQQALGQGPEFLTYFQNEAQLDKSGLPSDRFFAERPEGSVSTLKIQRTQQEDSAVYLCASSLAPGTSYGYTFGSGTRLTVV.

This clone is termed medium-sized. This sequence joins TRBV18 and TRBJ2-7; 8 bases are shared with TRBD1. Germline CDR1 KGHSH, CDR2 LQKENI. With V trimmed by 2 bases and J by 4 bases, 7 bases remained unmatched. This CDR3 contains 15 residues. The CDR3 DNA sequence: TGTGCCAGCTCACCAATCCAGGGGGCTGGATACGAGCAGTACTTC. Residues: CASSPIQGAGYEQYF. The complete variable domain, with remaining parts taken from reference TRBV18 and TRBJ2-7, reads NAGVMQNPRHLVRRRGQEARLRCSPMKGHSHVYWYRQLPEEGLKFMVYLQKENIIDESGMPKERFSAEFPKEGPSILRIQQVVRGDSAAYFCASSPIQGAGYEQYFGPGTRLTVT.

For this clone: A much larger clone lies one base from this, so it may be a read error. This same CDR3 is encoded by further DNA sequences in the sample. This CDR3 reads CATRPTQGDTEAFF. DNA for the CDR3: TGTGCCACCAGACCCACACAGGGCGACACTGAAGCTTTCTTT. The rearrangement uses TRBV24-1 and TRBJ1-1; the D gene is possibly TRBD1 (6 bases). The V end was cut by 7 bases, the J end by 3 bases, with 14 bases between. Germline lookup yields CDR1 KGHDR and CDR2 SFDVKD. The CDR3 loop spans 14 amino acids.

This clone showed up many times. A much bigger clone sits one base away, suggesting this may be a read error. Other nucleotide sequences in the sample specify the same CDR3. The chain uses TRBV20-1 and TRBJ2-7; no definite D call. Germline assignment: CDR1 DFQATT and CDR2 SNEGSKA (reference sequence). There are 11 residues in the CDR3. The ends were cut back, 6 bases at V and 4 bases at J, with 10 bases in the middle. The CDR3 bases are TGCAGTGCCACCCGGGTTTACGAGCAGTACTTC. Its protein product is CSATRVYEQYF.

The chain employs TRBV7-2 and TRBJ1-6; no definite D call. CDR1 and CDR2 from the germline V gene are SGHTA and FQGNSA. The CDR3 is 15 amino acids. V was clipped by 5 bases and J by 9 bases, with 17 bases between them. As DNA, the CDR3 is TGTGCCAGCAGCCTAGACGGTCCCGGAGGTTCACCCCTCCACTTT. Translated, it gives CASSLDGPGGSPLHF.

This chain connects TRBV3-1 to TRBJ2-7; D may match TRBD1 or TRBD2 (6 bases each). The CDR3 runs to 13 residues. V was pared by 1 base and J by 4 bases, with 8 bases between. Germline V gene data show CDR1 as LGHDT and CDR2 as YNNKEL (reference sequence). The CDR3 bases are TGTGCCAGCAGCCAAGGGAGGGGGTACGAGCAGTACTTC. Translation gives CASSQGRGYEQYF.

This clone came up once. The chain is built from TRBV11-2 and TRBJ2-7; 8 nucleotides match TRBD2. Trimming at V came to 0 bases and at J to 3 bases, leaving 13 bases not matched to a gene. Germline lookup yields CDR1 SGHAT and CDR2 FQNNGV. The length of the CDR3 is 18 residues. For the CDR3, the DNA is TGTGCCAGCAGCTTAGATCTTGTACGGGAGGGCCAAAACTACGAGCAGTACTTC. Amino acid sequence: CASSLDLVREGQNYEQYF.

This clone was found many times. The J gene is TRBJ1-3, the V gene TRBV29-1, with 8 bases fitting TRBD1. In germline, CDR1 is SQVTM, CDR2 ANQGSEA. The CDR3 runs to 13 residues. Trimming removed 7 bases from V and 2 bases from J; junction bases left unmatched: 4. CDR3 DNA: TGCAGCGCTGAGACAGGGGCTGGAAACACCATATATTTT. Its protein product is CSAETGAGNTIYF.

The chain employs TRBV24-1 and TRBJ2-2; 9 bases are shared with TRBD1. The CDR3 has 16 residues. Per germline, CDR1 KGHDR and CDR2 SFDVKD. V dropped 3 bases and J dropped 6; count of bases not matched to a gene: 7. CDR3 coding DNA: TGTGCCACCAGTGATCCTGGACAGGGGATGGCCGGGGAGCTGTTTTTT. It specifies CATSDPGQGMAGELFF.

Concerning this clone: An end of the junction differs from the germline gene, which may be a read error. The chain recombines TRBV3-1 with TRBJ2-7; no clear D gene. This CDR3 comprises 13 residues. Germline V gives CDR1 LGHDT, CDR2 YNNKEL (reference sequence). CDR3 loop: CASNQMVPDEQYF. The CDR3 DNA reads TGTGCCAGCAACCAAATGGTCCCGGACGAGCAGTACTTC.

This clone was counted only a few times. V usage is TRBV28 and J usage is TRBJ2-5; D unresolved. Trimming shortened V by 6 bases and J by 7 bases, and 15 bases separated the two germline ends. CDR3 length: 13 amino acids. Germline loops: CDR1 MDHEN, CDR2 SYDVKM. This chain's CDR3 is CASSLYPPGTQYF. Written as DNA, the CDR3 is TGTGCCAGCAGCCTGTATCCTCCGGGGACCCAGTACTTC.

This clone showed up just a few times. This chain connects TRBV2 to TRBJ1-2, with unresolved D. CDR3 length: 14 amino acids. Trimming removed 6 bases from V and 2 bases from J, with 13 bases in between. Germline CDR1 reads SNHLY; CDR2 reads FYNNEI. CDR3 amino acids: CASREAKINYGYTF. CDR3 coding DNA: TGTGCCAGCAGGGAGGCCAAAATCAACTATGGCTACACCTTC.

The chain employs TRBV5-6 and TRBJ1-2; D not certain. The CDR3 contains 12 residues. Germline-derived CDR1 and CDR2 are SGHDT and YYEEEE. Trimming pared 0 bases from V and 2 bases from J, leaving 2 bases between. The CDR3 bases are TGTGCCAGCAGCTTGGGAAACTATGGCTACACCTTC. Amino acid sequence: CASSLGNYGYTF. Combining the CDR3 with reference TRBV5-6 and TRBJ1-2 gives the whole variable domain DAGVTQSPTHLIKTRGQQVTLRCSPKSGHDTVSWYQQALGQGPQFIFQYYEEEERQRGNFPDRFSGHQFPNYSSELNVNALLLGDSALYLCASSLGNYGYTFGSGTRLTVV.